One and the same sample provided the 32 T cell receptor beta chains below, sequenced in a study of T-cell memory formation after mild COVID-19. TCRdb redid the calling of the 5' RACE reads with MiXCR, one entry per CDR3 protein. Here the sample spans over 300,000 distinct CDR3 sequences, roughly 19% being singletons. Sequencing input: PBMCs or a T cell subset sorted from them (not recorded which). The origin of the receptors is a man aged 18 to 29 who had mild COVID-19 (a few samples of this study predate the infection). Cell type and time point are not known.

This clonotype has only a few counts. The J gene is TRBJ2-1, the V gene TRBV7-2, with 8 bases that match TRBD1. V was pared by 5 bases and J by 12 bases, with 12 bases of the junction left unmatched. CDR3 size: 14 residues. Germline V gene data show CDR1 as SGHTA and CDR2 as FQGNSA. The CDR3 sequence: CASSPRPGGSWQFF. CDR3 DNA sequence: TGTGCCAGCAGCCCGCGTCCAGGGGGCAGTTGGCAGTTCTTC.

This clonotype was counted only a few times. The chain couples TRBV5-1 to TRBJ1-6; no clear D gene. Trimming took off 0 bases at V and 8 bases at J, with 24 bases between the two ends. Germline lookup yields CDR1 SGHRS and CDR2 YFSETQ. The CDR3 extends over 19 amino acids. Written as DNA, the CDR3 is TGCGCCAGCAGCTTGGGAGTAGGGCGGCCCGGCTCGTTGGATTCACCCCTCCACTTT. Residues: CASSLGVGRPGSLDSPLHF. Variable domain in full (rest from reference TRBV5-1 and TRBJ1-6): KAGVTQTPRYLIKTRGQQVTLSCSPISGHRSVSWYQQTPGQGLQFLFEYFSETQRNKGNFPGRFSGRQFSNSRSEMNVSTLELGDSALYLCASSLGVGRPGSLDSPLHFGNGTRLTVT.

The V and J genes are TRBV7-9 and TRBJ2-1; 11 bases are a match to TRBD1. The trim removed 0 bases at V and 1 base at J, leaving 8 bases unmatched. Germline CDR1 SEHNR, CDR2 FQNEAQ (reference sequence). This CDR3 is 19 amino acids long. The CDR3 nucleotides are TGTGCCAGCAGCTTAGCGCATTGGGACAGGGGGATTTCCTACAATGAGCAGTTCTTC. As protein: CASSLAHWDRGISYNEQFF.

The V gene is TRBV7-8, the J gene TRBJ2-2; maybe TRBD2 (6 bases). The CDR3 is 15 amino acids. The V and J ends lost 5 bases and 4 bases respectively, with 14 bases between them. Per germline, CDR1 SGHVS and CDR2 FQNEAQ. In DNA, the CDR3 is TGTGCCAGCAGCCGGCGGGCGGGATTCACCGGGGAGCTGTTTTTT. Amino acid sequence: CASSRRAGFTGELFF.

The genes are TRBV19 and TRBJ1-6, with D uncertain. The CDR3 consists of 15 residues. Germline lookup yields CDR1 LNHDA and CDR2 SQIVND (reference sequence). V was shortened by 1 base and J by 7 bases, with 11 bases between the two germline ends. CDR3: CASSIVPAPNSPLHF. The CDR3 DNA reads TGTGCCAGTAGTATAGTTCCAGCTCCAAATTCACCCCTCCACTTT.

This sequence joins TRBV7-2 and TRBJ2-6; D unclear. Trimming stripped 6 bases from V and 4 bases from J, with 7 bases between. The germline V gene has CDR1 SGHTA and CDR2 FQGNSA. CDR3 size: 13 residues. CDR3 protein: CASSPWGANVLTF. The CDR3 DNA follows: TGTGCCAGCAGTCCCTGGGGGGCCAACGTCCTGACTTTC.

The chain combines TRBV29-1 with TRBJ2-1, with D hard to call. CDR1 SQVTM and CDR2 ANQGSEA come from the germline V gene. The CDR3 runs 14 residues. Trimming removed 7 bases at V and 0 bases at J, with 13 bases between. The CDR3 region has the DNA TGCAGCGCCGTCACGGAGAGCTCCTACAATGAGCAGTTCTTC. The encoded protein is CSAVTESSYNEQFF.

This clonotype appeared many times. The chain is built from TRBV12-3 or TRBV12-4 and TRBJ2-2; 8 bases fit TRBD2. The V and J ends lost 3 bases and 4 bases, in that order; junction bases with no gene match: 7. This CDR3 comprises 16 residues. The CDR3 sequence is CASSFADGGATGELFF. CDR3 DNA sequence: TGTGCCAGCAGTTTCGCGGACGGGGGGGCCACCGGGGAGCTGTTTTTT.

The gene calls are TRBV7-9 and TRBJ1-1; a possible D gene is TRBD1 (6 bases). Trimming took 5 bases from V and 3 from J, leaving 16 bases between them. This CDR3 has 15 amino acids. Germline V lookup: CDR1 SEHNR, CDR2 FQNEAQ (reference sequence). DNA of the CDR3: TGTGCCAGCAGCAACCGGGGGCGCGGGGACACTGAAGCTTTCTTT. This gives the protein CASSNRGRGDTEAFF.

The rearrangement links TRBV12-3 or TRBV12-4 to TRBJ2-7; TRBD2 matches at 7 bases. Trimming removed 1 base from V and 2 bases from J; junction bases left unmatched: 5. This CDR3 is 15 amino acids long. As DNA, the CDR3 is TGTGCCAGCAGTTTAGGGCTAGCGGCTACCTACGAGCAGTACTTC. Its protein product is CASSLGLAATYEQYF.

In its sample, this clonotype was seen a few times. CDR3: CASSLETNEKLFF. The CDR3 region has the DNA TGCGCCAGCAGCTTGGAAACTAATGAAAAACTGTTTTTT. The chain joins TRBV5-1 to TRBJ1-4; D unclear. Trimming removed 0 bases from V and 1 base from J, with 1 base in between. CDR1 SGHRS and CDR2 YFSETQ come from the germline V gene. The CDR3 is 13 residues long.

V gene TRBV11-2 combines with J gene TRBJ2-1, with D possibly matching TRBD2 (5 bases). Germline loops: CDR1 SGHAT, CDR2 FQNNGV. With 1 base removed from V and 0 bases from J, the gap between germline ends came to 7 bases. The CDR3 totals 15 residues. The CDR3 DNA reads TGTGCCAGCAGCTTAGCGGGATTCTCCTACAATGAGCAGTTCTTC. Encoded protein: CASSLAGFSYNEQFF.

The chain combines TRBV12-3 or TRBV12-4 with TRBJ1-1; 8 positions agree with TRBD1. The CDR3 runs to 13 residues. With V trimmed by 1 base and J by 11 bases, 6 bases remained unmatched. This CDR3 reads CASSLGTGIGAFF. In DNA, the CDR3 is TGTGCCAGCAGTTTAGGGACAGGGATTGGCGCTTTCTTT.

This clonotype has more than one count but fewer than ten. The chain employs TRBV29-1 and TRBJ2-1; D ambiguous. The CDR3 runs to 12 residues. The ends were cut back, 5 bases at V and 8 bases at J, with 13 bases in the middle. Germline V gene sequence: CDR1 SQVTM, CDR2 ANQGSEA. DNA of the CDR3: TGCAGCGTTCGAATGATGAGGTATGAGCAGTTCTTC. This translates into CSVRMMRYEQFF.

This clonotype appeared a few times. This sequence joins TRBV6-5 and TRBJ2-5, with D perhaps matching TRBD1 (6 bases). V gave up 5 bases and J gave up 2 bases, with 12 bases separating them. This CDR3 contains 14 residues. Germline V lookup: CDR1 MNHEY, CDR2 SVGAGI. The CDR3 spells CASSGRTVQETQYF. CDR3 sequence (DNA): TGTGCCAGCAGTGGACGGACAGTTCAAGAGACCCAGTACTTC.

The V gene is TRBV24-1, the J gene TRBJ1-2; D call uncertain. Germline V CDR1 and CDR2: KGHDR, SFDVKD. The V end lost 4 bases, the J end lost 5 bases, and 13 bases lay between the germline ends. CDR3 size: 14 residues. This CDR3 reads CATSDPGRGYGYTF. CDR3 bases: TGTGCCACCAGTGACCCAGGACGGGGATATGGCTACACCTTC.

V and J are TRBV5-1 and TRBJ2-7; D assignment may be TRBD1 or TRBD2 (5 bases each). This CDR3 spans 15 amino acids. Germline V gene sequence: CDR1 SGHRS, CDR2 YFSETQ. Trimming took 2 bases from V and 9 from J, leaving 21 bases between them. The CDR3 is CASSFGDASRSAQYF. The CDR3, as DNA: TGCGCCAGCAGCTTCGGGGACGCATCCCGGTCCGCGCAGTACTTC. The full variable domain, rest sourced from reference TRBV5-1 and TRBJ2-7, is KAGVTQTPRYLIKTRGQQVTLSCSPISGHRSVSWYQQTPGQGLQFLFEYFSETQRNKGNFPGRFSGRQFSNSRSEMNVSTLELGDSALYLCASSFGDASRSAQYFGPGTRLTVT.

This clonotype was observed a handful of times. The V gene is TRBV12-3 or TRBV12-4, the J gene TRBJ2-2, with 7 bases matching TRBD2. The CDR3 spans 15 residues. The junction had 9 bases not matched to a gene; V was cut back by 6 bases and J by 5 bases. The CDR3 reads CASSRPGGGTGELFF. CDR3 nucleotide sequence: TGTGCCAGCAGCCGACCGGGGGGAGGTACCGGGGAGCTGTTTTTT.

V is TRBV5-1 and J is TRBJ2-5, with D possibly being TRBD1 or TRBD2 (6 bases each). In germline, CDR1 is SGHRS, CDR2 YFSETQ. This CDR3 region has 16 residues. V shed 3 bases and J shed 5 bases, with 20 bases lying between them. The DNA of the CDR3 is TGCGCCAGCAGCTCCTCTCCCCGGGGGCCGGGGGAGACCCAGTACTTC. It is translated as CASSSSPRGPGETQYF.

This clonotype turned up a few times. The chain joins TRBV7-8 to TRBJ2-7, with a possible D match to TRBD1 (5 bases). CDR1 is SGHVS, CDR2 FQNEAQ, per germline. The CDR3 runs to 11 residues. The CDR3 coding sequence is TGTGCCAGCAGCGAAACAGGTACCCTGCACGTC. Its translation: CASSETGTLHV.

This chain joins TRBV7-9 and TRBJ1-4; D is unresolved. Trimming removed 1 base at V and 0 bases at J, with 6 bases between. This CDR3 spans 15 amino acids. The V gene's germline CDR1 is SEHNR and CDR2 FQNEAQ (reference sequence). As DNA, the CDR3 is TGTGCCAGCAGCTTAGTCAGTTCAACTAATGAAAAACTGTTTTTT. Translation: CASSLVSSTNEKLFF.

The table lists this clonotype with a few counts. J is TRBJ2-5 and V is TRBV20-1; D may be TRBD1 or TRBD2 (6 bases each). The germline CDR1 and CDR2 sequences are DFQATT and SNEGSKA (reference sequence). CDR3 length: 12 amino acids. The ends were cut back, 6 bases at V and 5 bases at J, with 13 bases in the middle. The CDR3 loop reads CSAKGGRETQYF. The CDR3 DNA follows: TGCAGTGCCAAGGGGGGCCGGGAGACCCAGTACTTC.

The rearrangement links TRBV5-6 to TRBJ2-3; D is ambiguous. Germline loops: CDR1 SGHDT, CDR2 YYEEEE. This CDR3 is built from 13 residues. Trimming cost V 4 bases and J 6 bases, with 12 bases left between them. The CDR3 DNA follows: TGTGCCAGCAGCCCCGGAATTCCGGATACGCAGTATTTT. This sequence encodes CASSPGIPDTQYF.

The chain joins TRBV15 to TRBJ2-7; maybe TRBD1 (5 bases). V dropped 0 bases and J dropped 9 bases, with 12 bases sitting between them. The length of the CDR3 is 13 residues. CDR1 is LNHNV, CDR2 YYDKDF, per germline (reference sequence). The CDR3 bases are TGTGCCACCAGCAGAGAGAAGGGGTCGGGGCAGTACGTC. It encodes CATSREKGSGQYV.

This clonotype has a count of ten or more. The chain has TRBV4-1 and TRBJ2-5, with 9 bases matching TRBD2. V gave up 0 bases and J gave up 1 base; unmatched junction bases: 0. In germline, CDR1 is MGHRA, CDR2 YSYEKL. This CDR3 contains 15 residues. The CDR3 DNA reads as TGCGCCAGCAGCCAAGAGACTAGCGGCCAAGAGACCCAGTACTTC. Translated: CASSQETSGQETQYF.

The chain is built from TRBV5-1 and TRBJ2-7; 9 bases are a match to TRBD2. Unmatched junction bases numbered 11, after V lost 7 bases and J lost 6 bases. The germline gives CDR1 SGHRS, CDR2 YFSETQ. The CDR3 sequence is 14 residues long. CDR3 amino acids: CASHRGSGGSEQYF. The CDR3 DNA follows: TGCGCCAGCCACCGGGGTAGCGGGGGAAGCGAGCAGTACTTC.

In this sample, this clonotype turned up many times. The chain is built from TRBV12-3 or TRBV12-4 and TRBJ1-6; the D is unclear. This CDR3 has 13 amino acids. Trimming took 6 bases from V and 14 from J, leaving 17 bases between them. The CDR3 loop reads CASSFDLIGTLHF. The CDR3 DNA follows: TGTGCCAGCAGCTTCGATTTGATTGGCACCCTCCACTTT.

The rearrangement uses TRBV7-9 and TRBJ1-1; 7 bases fit TRBD1. Germline V lookup: CDR1 SEHNR, CDR2 FQNEAQ (reference sequence). Losses at the gene ends were 5 bases for V and 11 bases for J; bases not matched to a gene: 5. The length of the CDR3 is 11 residues. The CDR3 DNA sequence: TGTGCCAGCAGCAGTGACAGGGAGGCTTTCTTT. Encoded protein: CASSSDREAFF. Using reference TRBV7-9 and TRBJ1-1 for the parts outside the CDR3, the full variable domain is DTGVSQNPRHKITKRGQNVTFRCDPISEHNRLYWYRQTLGQGPEFLTYFQNEAQLEKSRLLSDRFSAERPKGSFSTLEIQRTEQGDSAMYLCASSSDREAFFGQGTRLTVV.

In its sample, this clonotype was seen a few times. The rearrangement uses TRBV20-1 and TRBJ1-1, with unresolved D. V shed 0 bases and J shed 3 bases, with 11 bases lying between them. Germline assignment: CDR1 DFQATT and CDR2 SNEGSKA (reference sequence). This CDR3 contains 14 residues. CDR3 loop: CSARDPMVDTEAFF. The CDR3 DNA reads TGCAGTGCTAGAGATCCGATGGTAGACACTGAAGCTTTCTTT.

V and J are TRBV3-1 and TRBJ2-5, with D possibly matching TRBD2 (6 bases). CDR1 is LGHDT, CDR2 YNNKEL, per germline (reference sequence). This CDR3 is built from 14 residues. The ends were cut back, 3 bases at V and 5 bases at J, with 13 bases in the middle. The CDR3 region has the DNA TGTGCCAGCAGCCACAAACGACTAGGGGAGACCCAGTACTTC. Translated: CASSHKRLGETQYF.

This clonotype occurred a few times. The chain uses TRBV5-1 and TRBJ2-7, with 9 positions matching TRBD2. Trimming at V came to 0 bases and at J to 1 base, leaving 5 bases not matched to a gene. The CDR3 contains 16 residues. Germline V gene sequence: CDR1 SGHRS, CDR2 YFSETQ. The CDR3 loop reads CASSLAVTSGSYEQYF. CDR3 coding DNA: TGCGCCAGCAGCTTGGCCGTGACTAGCGGATCCTACGAGCAGTACTTC.

This clonotype has more than one count but fewer than ten. V gene TRBV5-1 combines with J gene TRBJ2-3, with 10 bases matching TRBD2. This CDR3 contains 16 residues. Per germline, CDR1 SGHRS and CDR2 YFSETQ. J gave up 4 bases and V 0 bases, and 5 bases lay outside the gene matches. The CDR3 DNA sequence: TGCGCCAGCAGCTTGGAAGGTAGCGGGGGGTCAGATACGCAGTATTTT. It codes for CASSLEGSGGSDTQYF.